This T cell receptor beta chain stems from a study of blood T cell repertoires in COVID-19. How the authors handled the data: Nucleated cell number was recorded as an estimate derived from reference gene primer amplification. Repertoires were generated with immunoSEQ multiplex PCR, while TCRdb's copy carries only in-frame clones and drops some. The V and J calls and clone size were taken over from that table, and D and trimming were inferred from the DNA. The sample includes around 60,000 clones, roughly three quarters of them seen just once. In germline, CDR1 is LGHNT, CDR2 FRNRAP. The CDR3 has 13 amino acids. The J segment lost 4 bases and the V segment lost 5 bases, leaving 3 bases of the junction unmatched.

The TCR sequence derives from a human donor in a cohort sampled during active COVID-19. V usage is TRBV12-5 and J usage is TRBJ1-1; 8 bases are a match to TRBD1. Sequencing was done on a sample of peripheral blood. The CDR3 reads CASGTTGGTEAFF. CDR3 bases: TGTGCTAGTGGTACAACAGGGGGCACTGAAGCTTTCTTT.